This TCR beta chain derives from a study of cytomegalovirus exposure and HLA in healthy donors. Study results and limitations: Later, an analysis found that TCR clusters from the first cohort tended to co-occur in the 120 validation repertoires.

Notes on this clone: What it binds is not known.

The CDR3 consists of 16 residues. Losses at the gene ends were 1 base for V and 7 bases for J; bases not matched to a gene: 7. CDR1 and CDR2 (germline): SGHDN, FVKESK. Using immunoSEQ multiplex PCR, the repertoire was profiled, and TCRdb retains in-frame clones only, with some absent. The sample lists tens of thousands of clones, approximately 95% occurring once. The receptor comes from a man aged 18 to 29 in good health and CMV-seropositive. The sequenced sample consisted of PBMCs. The rearrangement joins TRBV14 to TRBJ2-1, with 10 bases that match TRBD2. DNA for the CDR3: TGTGCCAGCAGCCAAGTACGCCTAGCGGGAGAAAATGAGCAGTTCTTC. Encoded protein: CASSQVRLAGENEQFF.